This T cell receptor (beta chain) appears in the sequencing data of a study of blood T cell repertoires in COVID-19. Background on the study: The United States, Italy and Spain were the sources of the acute and convalescent COVID-19 samples. In each case, the material was cDNA or gDNA derived from T cells, B-cell-depleted T cells, or PBMCs.

This CDR3 comprises 12 residues. Germline V CDR1 and CDR2: SGDLS, YYNGEE. V trimming: 2 bases; J trimming: 11 bases; junction bases outside the gene matches: 3. In the source study's methods: Amplification from reference gene primers served as the basis for estimated nucleated cell counts. Some clones are missing from TCRdb's copy, which holds only in-frame ones; the method was immunoSEQ multiplex PCR. V and J calls and clone size are given by that table; D and trimming were obtained from the DNA. Seen here are 300,000 to 350,000 clones, around 90% observed once, and the top ten hold roughly 7%. Sequencing was carried out using peripheral blood. The chain links TRBV9 to TRBJ1-4, with 7 bases fitting TRBD1. The sequence was collected from a woman in her twenties or thirties with COVID-19, enrolled during active disease. The chain's CDR3 is CASSVRGDKLFF. The CDR3 nucleotides are TGTGCCAGCAGCGTCAGGGGGGATAAACTGTTTTTT. The full variable domain, its missing parts supplied by reference TRBV9 and TRBJ1-4, is DSGVTQTPKHLITATGQRVTLRCSPRSGDLSVYWYQQSLDQGLQFLIQYYNGEERAKGNILERFSAQQFPDLHSELNLSSLELGDSALYFCASSVRGDKLFFGSGTQLSVL.